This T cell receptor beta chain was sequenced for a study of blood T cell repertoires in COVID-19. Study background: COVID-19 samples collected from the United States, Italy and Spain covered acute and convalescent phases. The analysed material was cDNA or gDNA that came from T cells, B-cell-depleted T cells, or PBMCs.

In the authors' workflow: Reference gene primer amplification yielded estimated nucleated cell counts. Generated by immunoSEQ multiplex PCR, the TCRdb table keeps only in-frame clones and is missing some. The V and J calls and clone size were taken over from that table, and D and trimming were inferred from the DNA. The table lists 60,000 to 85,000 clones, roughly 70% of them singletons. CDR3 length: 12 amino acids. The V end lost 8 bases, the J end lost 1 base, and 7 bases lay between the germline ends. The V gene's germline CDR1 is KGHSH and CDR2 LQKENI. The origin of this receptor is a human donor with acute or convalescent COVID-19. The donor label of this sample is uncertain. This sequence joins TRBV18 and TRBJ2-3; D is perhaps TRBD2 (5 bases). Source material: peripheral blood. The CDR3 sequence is CASGGRTDTQYF. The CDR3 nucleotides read TGTGCCAGCGGAGGACGCACAGATACGCAGTATTTT.